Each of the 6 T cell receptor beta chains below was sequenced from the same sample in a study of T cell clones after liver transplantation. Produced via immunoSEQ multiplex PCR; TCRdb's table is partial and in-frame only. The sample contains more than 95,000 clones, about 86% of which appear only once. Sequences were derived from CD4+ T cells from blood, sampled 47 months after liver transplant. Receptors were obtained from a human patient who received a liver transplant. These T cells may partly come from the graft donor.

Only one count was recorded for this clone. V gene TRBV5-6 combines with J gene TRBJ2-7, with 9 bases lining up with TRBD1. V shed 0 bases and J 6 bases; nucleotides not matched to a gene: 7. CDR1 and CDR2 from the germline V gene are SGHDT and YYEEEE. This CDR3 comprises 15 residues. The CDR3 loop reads CASSLVGQGKGEQYF. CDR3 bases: TGTGCCAGCAGCTTGGTGGGACAGGGAAAGGGCGAGCAGTACTTC.

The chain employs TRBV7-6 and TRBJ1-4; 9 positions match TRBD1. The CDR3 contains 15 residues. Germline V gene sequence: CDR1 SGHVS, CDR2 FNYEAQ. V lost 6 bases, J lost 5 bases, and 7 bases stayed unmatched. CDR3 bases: TGTGCCAGCAGACCCGGGACAGGGAGAAATGAAAAACTGTTTTTT. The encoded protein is CASRPGTGRNEKLFF.

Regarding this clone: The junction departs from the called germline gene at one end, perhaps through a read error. Here the CDR3 DNA reads TGTGCCACCTCCGACCAGGGGTGGGGGAACGCCGGGGAGCTGTTTTTT. As protein: CATSDQGWGNAGELFF. V is TRBV27 and J is TRBJ2-2, with D possibly TRBD1 on 6 matching bases. Germline V gene lookup returns CDR1 MNHEY and CDR2 SMNVEV (reference sequence). The CDR3 contains 16 residues.

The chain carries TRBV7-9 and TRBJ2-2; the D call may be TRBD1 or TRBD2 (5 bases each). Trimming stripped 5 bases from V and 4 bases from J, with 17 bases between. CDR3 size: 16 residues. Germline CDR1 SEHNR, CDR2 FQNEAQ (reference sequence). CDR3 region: CASSPGTLLFTGELFF. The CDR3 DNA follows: TGTGCCAGCAGCCCCGGGACCTTACTATTCACCGGGGAGCTGTTTTTT.

This CDR3 reads CASSVATLAVSSYNEQFF. CDR3 sequence (DNA): TGTGCCAGCAGCGTAGCTACTCTTGCGGTGAGCTCCTACAATGAGCAGTTCTTC. This chain links TRBV9 with TRBJ2-1; no definite D call. Germline V gives CDR1 SGDLS, CDR2 YYNGEE. This CDR3 has 18 residues. Trimming removed 0 bases at V and 0 bases at J, with 16 bases between.

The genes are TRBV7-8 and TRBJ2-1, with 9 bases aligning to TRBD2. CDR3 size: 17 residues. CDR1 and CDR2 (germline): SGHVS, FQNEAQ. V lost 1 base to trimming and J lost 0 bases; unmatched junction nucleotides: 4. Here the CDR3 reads CASSLGGLALSYNEQFF. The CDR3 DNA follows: TGTGCCAGCAGCTTAGGGGGACTAGCCCTCTCCTACAATGAGCAGTTCTTC.